This T cell receptor beta chain was identified in a study of T cells in localized non-small cell lung cancer. Findings of the study overall: Within adjacent lung there appeared a median approximately 60 of the top 100 tumor clones. Blood T cell density predicted longer survival; adjacent-lung clonality, shorter. Exceeding tumor, uninvolved adjacent lung had the highest T cell clonality.

Using immunoSEQ multiplex PCR, the repertoire was profiled, and TCRdb retains in-frame clones only, with some absent. The data hold tens of thousands of clones, with 78% observed a single time. This clone was counted between two and nine times. Its target is not known. The J segment lost 0 bases and the V segment lost 0 bases, leaving 6 bases of the junction unmatched. Looked up from germline, CDR1 is SGHRS and CDR2 is YFSETQ. This CDR3 is built from 18 residues. Sequenced material: peripheral blood, taken before any cancer treatment. J is TRBJ2-1 and V is TRBV5-1, with 10 bases fitting TRBD2. The clonotype comes from a male donor at least 60 years old with stage II squamous cell lung carcinoma. This CDR3 is CASSLALAGPSSYNEQFF. As DNA, the CDR3 is TGCGCCAGCAGCTTGGCACTAGCGGGACCAAGCTCCTACAATGAGCAGTTCTTC.